Listed below are T cell receptor delta chains from one sample, sequenced in a study of Vδ1+ human thymocytes. TCRdb called clones anew from the multiplex PCR reads with CATT. The sample shows 20,000 to 25,000 delta-chain clones, 8.1% of them seen only once. Sequenced sample: Vdelta1+ gamma-delta thymocytes from the thymus. The receptor source for this set is a child in the first two years of life who had congenital heart surgery. The CDR3 runs from the conserved cysteine through the conserved F or W. A D gene is named only where the DNA matches it firmly. Clone size is not always given. Where it is, it says once, few, many or a class for expanded clones.

d_call j_call cdr3_length v_call clone_size cdr3_aa cdr3_nt
NA TRDJ1 15 TRDV1 few CALGDFGGPPDKLIF TGTGCTCTTGGGGATTTTGGGGGGCCTCCCGATAAACTCATCTTT
NA TRDJ1 20 TRDV1 NA CALGRDQRTEILFYTDKLIF TGTGCTCTTGGTCGAGATCAGCGAACCGAGATTCTCTTTTACACCGATAAACTCATCTTT
TRDD3 TRDJ3 21 TRDV3 few CASKVWGTPYRRPWDTRQMFF TGTGCCTCCAAGGTCTGGGGGACACCCTACCGCCGTCCCTGGGACACCCGACAGATGTTTTTC
TRDD3 TRDJ1 19 TRDV1 few CALGEPVLGDTHFTDKLIF TGTGCTCTTGGGGAACCTGTACTGGGGGATACGCATTTCACCGATAAACTCATCTTT
NA TRDJ1 21 TRDV1 few CALGELGLPTSGGPYTDKLIF TGTGCTCTTGGGGAACTCGGACTTCCTACGTCTGGGGGACCTTACACCGATAAACTCATCTTT
TRDD3 TRDJ1 21 TRDV1 NA CALGELSPDPGGYRGTDKLIF TGTGCTCTTGGGGAACTATCCCCCGACCCTGGGGGATACCGGGGCACCGATAAACTCATCTTT
NA TRDJ3 15 TRDV2 medium-sized CACDTRSWDTRQMFF TGTGCCTGTGACACCCGTTCCTGGGACACCCGACAGATGTTTTTC
TRDD3 TRDJ1 23 TRDV1 NA CALGEDSYATPYWGIRDTDKLIF TGTGCTCTTGGGGAAGACAGCTACGCGACTCCGTACTGGGGGATACGTGACACCGATAAACTCATCTTT
NA TRDJ1 15 TRDV1 NA CALGELGADTDKLIF TGTGCTCTTGGGGAACTGGGGGCCGACACCGATAAACTCATCTTT
TRDD3 TRDJ1 17 TRDV1 NA CALGEGDRGIRRGKLIF TGTGCTCTTGGGGAAGGGGACCGCGGGATACGGAGGGGTAAACTCATCTTT
NA TRDJ1 21 TRDV1 few CALGERPSYLDWGSYTDKLIF TGTGCTCTTGGGGAACGGCCTTCCTACTTAGACTGGGGGTCTTACACCGATAAACTCATCTTT
NA TRDJ1 15 TRDV1 few CALGDRGSDTDKLIF TGTGCTCTTGGGGATCGGGGGTCCGACACCGATAAACTCATCTTT
TRDD3 TRDJ1 25 TRDV1 few CALGIPSPYLLGDTRTPVYTDKLIF TGTGCTCTTGGGATCCCTTCCCCCTATCTACTGGGGGATACGCGCACCCCAGTCTACACCGATAAACTCATCTTT
TRDD2 TRDJ1 16 TRDV1 few CALGEGGLPTDDKLIF TGTGCTCTTGGGGAAGGGGGCCTTCCTACCGACGATAAACTCATCTTT
TRDD3 TRDJ1 21 TRDV1 few CALGERIGRLGNPRYTDKLIF TGTGCTCTTGGGGAACGGATCGGCAGACTGGGGAATCCCCGCTACACCGATAAACTCATCTTT
TRDD3 TRDJ1 16 TRDV1 few CALGDGYADVRVKLIF TGTGCTCTTGGGGACGGATACGCGGATGTAAGGGTTAAACTCATCTTT